This T cell receptor (beta chain) was recorded in a study of CD8+ T cells in alopecia areata. Study-level results: Affected lesional scalp, above all in alopecia totalis/universalis, was more clonal than normal scalp. Scalp clonality and expanded CD8+ clones among the top 100 were significantly decreased by tofacitinib. Uncertain still, given a single nonresponder, is whether baseline CD8+ expansion links to response.

The CDR3 length is 12 residues. Germline V gene data show CDR1 as SEHNR and CDR2 as FQNEAQ (reference sequence). The V end lost 1 base, the J end lost 6 bases, and 7 bases lay between the germline ends. The sequencing template was cDNA reverse transcribed from extracted RNA. This table comes from immunoSEQ multiplex PCR, and its TCRdb copy is limited to in-frame clones, with some not included. Among about 100,000 clones listed, 65% to 85% were seen once. Treatment of the sample: oral pan-JAK inhibitor, 5-10 mg twice daily. PBMCs served as the source from which CD4+ and CD8+ T cells were sorted. Turning to this clone: Its matching antigen is unknown.

This receptor was taken from a human donor with alopecia areata. The chain recombines TRBV7-9 with TRBJ2-7; D is possibly TRBD1 (5 bases). The specimen comprised CD8+ T cells sorted from blood, sampled at week 24, from a patient treated with tofacitinib. The CDR3 DNA sequence: TGTGCCAGCAGCTTAGGGGGCGGCGAGCAGTACTTC. As protein: CASSLGGGEQYF.